This T cell receptor beta chain stems from a study of identical twins. Study findings and constraints: Modeled out-of-frame TCR alpha sharing in monozygotic twins fell below observed levels.

On this clonotype: What it recognizes is unknown.

Using its own MiXCR run on the 5' RACE reads, TCRdb lists one record per CDR3 protein. The repertoire holds fewer than 500,000 distinct CDR3 sequences, with 14% as singletons. All donors were healthy, and all were Caucasian. Per the germline V gene, CDR1 is SQVTM and CDR2 is ANQGSEA. The CDR3 has 11 amino acids. V shed 7 bases and J 6 bases; nucleotides not matched to a gene: 2. The sample was also reused in another study, on yellow fever vaccine responses in identical twins.

The rearrangement uses TRBV29-1 and TRBJ2-1; 8 positions match TRBD1. Material: CD4+ T cells sorted from blood. This receptor was identified in a woman under 30 in good health. This chain's CDR3 is CSGGQGNEQFF. CDR3 DNA sequence: TGCAGCGGTGGACAGGGCAATGAGCAGTTCTTC.